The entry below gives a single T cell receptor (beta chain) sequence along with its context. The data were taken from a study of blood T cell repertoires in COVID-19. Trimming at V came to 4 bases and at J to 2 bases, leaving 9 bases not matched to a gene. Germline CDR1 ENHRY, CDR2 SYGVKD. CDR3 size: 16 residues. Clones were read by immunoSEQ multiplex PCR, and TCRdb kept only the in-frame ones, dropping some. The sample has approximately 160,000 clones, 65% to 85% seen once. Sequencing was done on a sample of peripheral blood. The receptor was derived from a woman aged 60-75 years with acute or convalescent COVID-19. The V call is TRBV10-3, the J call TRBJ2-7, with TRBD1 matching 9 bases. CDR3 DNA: TGTGCCATCAGTGTTGGCCCGGGACAGGGAACCTACGAGCAGTACTTC. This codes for CAISVGPGQGTYEQYF.